Ten or more counts support the clone carrying this T cell receptor (beta chain). Its antigen is unidentified. RNA transcripts gave rise to amplified TCR beta CDR3 regions. The HTBI primer set was used in a first-round RT-PCR of the TCR CDR3. TCRdb ran MiXCR on the multiplex PCR reads and lists one entry per CDR3 protein. Of some 440,000 distinct CDR3 sequences in the sample, around 14% are singletons; the top ten hold approximately 14%. The J segment lost 5 bases and the V segment lost 7 bases, leaving 10 bases of the junction unmatched. The germline gives CDR1 MNHNS, CDR2 SASEGT. The CDR3 sequence is 14 residues long. Over 18 months, lack of ophthalmopathy progression marked Graves' hyperthyroidism as stable. Patients were excluded for uncontrolled infection, other autoimmune disease, pregnancy or lactation. This record belongs to a study of T cells in Graves' hyperthyroidism and ophthalmopathy. Regarding the study as a whole: Progression to ophthalmopathy was predicted a median of roughly seven months early.

The TCR was taken from a woman aged 18-29 years with Graves' hyperthyroidism. Specimen: blood. V and J are TRBV6-1 and TRBJ1-1; 7 bases align to TRBD1. CDR3 region: CASITGAAGTEAFF. CDR3 coding DNA: TGTGCCAGCATTACAGGGGCCGCGGGTACTGAAGCTTTCTTT.